This T cell receptor beta chain was retrieved from a study of blood T cell repertoires in COVID-19. Background on the study: Specimens from acute and convalescent COVID-19 originated in the United States, Italy and Spain. PBMCs, B-cell-depleted T cells, or T cells provided the cDNA or gDNA that made up the material.

In germline, CDR1 is DFQATT, CDR2 SNEGSKA (reference sequence). V lost 4 bases and J lost 5, with 8 bases in between. The CDR3 sequence is 11 residues long. Original data processing: Cell counts per sample came from amplifying reference gene primers. Libraries were prepared by immunoSEQ multiplex PCR; TCRdb keeps only in-frame clonotypes and omits some of them. Clone size and V and J calls were adopted from that table, with D and trimming inferred from the DNA. This sample yields around 94,000 clones, of which around 84% are seen a single time; around 4.3% belongs to the top ten. The sequenced sample consisted of peripheral blood. This chain joins TRBV20-1 and TRBJ2-5; no firm D call. This clonotype was sampled from a human donor in a cohort sampled during active COVID-19. CDR3 sequence (DNA): TGCAGTGCTACCCACGGGGAGACCCAGTACTTC. This encodes CSATHGETQYF.